This TCR beta chain stems from a study of cytomegalovirus exposure and HLA in healthy donors. Overall study results and limits: The majority of TCR sequences were rare, yet some public TCRs appeared in many donors. Per published reports, the classifier diagnosed cytomegalovirus status with high specificity and sensitivity.

The germline V gene encodes CDR1 SNHLY and CDR2 FYNNEI. The V gene lost 8 bases and the J gene lost 0 bases, with 11 bases spanning the gap. The CDR3 totals 15 residues. TCRdb keeps only in-frame clones here, not all; method: immunoSEQ multiplex PCR. The data contain some 83,000 clones, 94% of them singletons. Concerning this clone: As yet, its antigen is unknown.

The donors were members of the validation cohort, which comprised 100 to 150 subjects and was separate from the first cohort of more than 500 subjects. Sequencing was performed on PBMCs. The chain has TRBV2 and TRBJ1-6; D not resolved. The sequence derives from a young woman in good health and CMV-seronegative. For the CDR3, the DNA is TGTGCCAGCCGGAGCCAATCCTCCTATAATTCACCCCTCCACTTT. Protein: CASRSQSSYNSPLHF.